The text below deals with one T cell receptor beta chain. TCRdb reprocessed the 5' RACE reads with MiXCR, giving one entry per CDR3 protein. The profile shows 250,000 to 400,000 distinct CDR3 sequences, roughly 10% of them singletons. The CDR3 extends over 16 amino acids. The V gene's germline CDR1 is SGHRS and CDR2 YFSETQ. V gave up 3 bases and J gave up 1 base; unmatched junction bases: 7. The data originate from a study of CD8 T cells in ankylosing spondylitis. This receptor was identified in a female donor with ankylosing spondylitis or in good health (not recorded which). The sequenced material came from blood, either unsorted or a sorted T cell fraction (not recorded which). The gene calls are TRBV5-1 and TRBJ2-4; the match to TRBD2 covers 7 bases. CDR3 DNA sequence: TGCGCCAGCAGCTCTGGGGGGGACGGGGCCAAAAACATTCAGTACTTC. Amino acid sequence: CASSSGGDGAKNIQYF.